This record covers a single T cell receptor (beta chain). V lost 4 bases to trimming and J lost 9 bases, with 10 bases between them. CDR1 is ENHRY and CDR2 is SYGVKD in the germline V gene. There are 12 residues in the CDR3. Clones were read by immunoSEQ multiplex PCR, and TCRdb kept only the in-frame ones, dropping some. The data show just under 350,000 clones, under 95% seen once. This sample is drawn from a study of blood T cell repertoires in COVID-19. The sequence came from a woman between 18 and 30 years old who had recovered from COVID-19. The rearrangement links TRBV10-3 to TRBJ2-1, with D tentatively TRBD1 (5 bases). The sequencing sample was made of peripheral blood. CDR3 DNA sequence: TGTGCCATCAGTGGCCAGGGTGGTGAGCAGTTCTTC. Encoded protein: CAISGQGGEQFF.